These T cell receptor beta chains were read from a single sample in a study of T cells in Graves' hyperthyroidism and ophthalmopathy. TCRdb called the multiplex PCR reads again in MiXCR, with one record for every CDR3 protein. The sample yields nearly 600,000 distinct CDR3 sequences, approximately 15% seen once. Sequencing used blood. The receptors were gathered from a woman in her thirties with Graves' hyperthyroidism that later progressed to Graves' ophthalmopathy. Both conserved end residues are part of each CDR3. Each record gives: D gene, J gene, clone size, V gene, CDR3 DNA, CDR3 protein. The D gene is left open where the match is weak. Clone size is shown for a subset of rows, as once, few, many or a class of expanded clone.

>.|TRBJ2-3|many|TRBV29-1
TGCAGCGGGGTTCTTCAACGGGGGACCATTCGGTTTACGAACACAGATACGCAGTATTTT
CSGVLQRGTIRFTNTDTQYF
>TRBD2|TRBJ2-1|many|TRBV20-1
TGCAGTGCTAGGATAGCGGGAGGGGGGTACAATGAGCAGTTCTTC
CSARIAGGGYNEQFF
>TRBD1|TRBJ1-4|few|TRBV30
TGTGCCTGGAGTGTCCAGGGGGCGAGAGAAAAACTGTTTTTT
CAWSVQGAREKLFF
>TRBD1|TRBJ2-5|many|TRBV5-1
TGCGCCAGCAGCGACGCGACAGGGACGGAGACCCAGTACTTC
CASSDATGTETQYF
>.|TRBJ1-6|few|TRBV7-9
TGTGCCAGCAGGAATTCACCCCTCCACTTT
CASRNSPLHF
>TRBD2|TRBJ2-3|many|TRBV5-1
TGCGCCAGCAGCTTGACGGGACTAGCGGGAGGCCCAGATACGCAGTATTTT
CASSLTGLAGGPDTQYF
>.|TRBJ1-5|many|TRBV20-1
TGCAGTGCTAGTGGGCTAATTGGGGGTCAGCCCCAGCATTTT
CSASGLIGGQPQHF
>.|TRBJ1-5|.|TRBV6-1
TGTGCCAGCAGGCCCGGAATCGGCAATCAGCCCCAGCATTTT
CASRPGIGNQPQHF
>.|TRBJ1-5|many|TRBV2
TGTGCCAGCAGTGAAGCCTTAAGTAGCAATCAGCCCCAGCATTTT
CASSEALSSNQPQHF
>.|TRBJ2-7|.|TRBV5-1
TGCGCCAGCAGCCCACTTTCTCTCTACGAGCAGTGCTTC
CASSPLSLYEQCF
>.|TRBJ1-1|many|TRBV6-6
TGTGCCAGCAGTTACTCCCCAGGTTCCACTGAAGCTTTCTTT
CASSYSPGSTEAFF
>TRBD1|TRBJ1-6|many|TRBV6-1
TGTGCCAGCAGTCTTAGACAGGGTTTGGGCTCACCCCTCCACTTT
CASSLRQGLGSPLHF
>.|TRBJ2-7|many|TRBV27
TGTGCCAGCAGTTCCCGACAGGCCGGTCCCTACGAGCAGTACTTC
CASSSRQAGPYEQYF
>.|TRBJ2-7|many|TRBV20-1
TGCAGTGCTAGGGGTTCGGGAGCCTCCTACGAGCAGTACTTC
CSARGSGASYEQYF
>.|TRBJ2-2|few|TRBV20-1
TGCAGTGCTCCACCTGGGGTCGACACCGGGGAGCTGTTTTTT
CSAPPGVDTGELFF
>.|TRBJ1-2|few|TRBV5-5
TGTGCCAGCAGCTTGGGGAGCATAAGGGACTATGGCTACACCTTC
CASSLGSIRDYGYTF
>TRBD1|TRBJ2-1|.|TRBV6-1
TGTGCCAGCAGTGACAGGGGGCCGAATGAGCAGTTCTTC
CASSDRGPNEQFF
>TRBD2|TRBJ2-7|many|TRBV6-5
TGTGCCAGCAGTTACTCTACAGCGGGAGGGAGCGAGCAGTACTTC
CASSYSTAGGSEQYF
>.|TRBJ2-7|many|TRBV11-3
TGTGCCAGCAGCTCCCCTACTAACCCCTACGAGCAGTACTTC
CASSSPTNPYEQYF
>TRBD2|TRBJ2-7|.|TRBV18
TGTGCCAGCTCAGGAAGCGGGGGGGACTTATACGAGCAGTACTTC
CASSGSGGDLYEQYF
>.|TRBJ2-2|few|TRBV5-1
TGCGCCAGCAGCCAAAGCACTTTGGGGACCACCGGGGAGCTGTTTTTT
CASSQSTLGTTGELFF
>TRBD2|TRBJ2-2|many|TRBV27
TGTGCCAGCAGTCCTGCCGGACTAGCGGCGAACACCGGGGAGCTGTTTTTT
CASSPAGLAANTGELFF
>.|TRBJ2-1|few|TRBV13
TGTGCCAGCAGCTCATCGACAGGGAGGGCCTACAATGAGCAGTTCTTC
CASSSSTGRAYNEQFF